These 18 T cell receptor beta chains originate from one sample sequenced in a study of T cells in Graves' hyperthyroidism and ophthalmopathy. RNA transcripts were the template for amplifying TCR beta CDR3 regions. HTBI primers drove first-round RT-PCR of the TCR CDR3. TCRdb used MiXCR to reprocess the multiplex PCR reads, holding one entry per CDR3 protein. The table lists around 600,000 distinct CDR3 sequences, more than 13% of them singletons, with about 6.6% in the top ten. The sample was blood. Every receptor here comes from a woman aged 18-29 years with Graves' ophthalmopathy.

This clonotype was counted ten times or more. J is TRBJ1-1 and V is TRBV3-1; D is ambiguous. The germline gives CDR1 LGHDT, CDR2 YNNKEL (reference sequence). The CDR3 is 14 residues long. V lost 0 bases and J lost 4, with 9 bases in between. The CDR3 DNA follows: TGTGCCAGCAGCCAAGATTCGAACCCCACTGAAGCTTTCTTT. Its protein product is CASSQDSNPTEAFF. Based on the CDR3 plus reference TRBV3-1 and TRBJ1-1, the full variable domain is DTAVSQTPKYLVTQMGNDKSIKCEQNLGHDTMYWYKQDSKKFLKIMFSYNNKELIINETVPNRFSPKSPDKAHLNLHINSLELGDSAVYFCASSQDSNPTEAFFGQGTRLTVV.

This clonotype appeared many times. This chain joins TRBV5-8 and TRBJ2-7; D perhaps matches TRBD2 (5 bases). The V end lost 2 bases, the J end lost 3 bases, and 9 bases lay between the germline ends. Germline V gene lookup returns CDR1 SGHTS and CDR2 YDEGEE. This CDR3 spans 13 amino acids. CDR3 amino acids: CASSLADHYEQYF. DNA for the CDR3: TGTGCCAGCAGCTTAGCGGATCACTACGAGCAGTACTTC.

This clonotype showed up just once. The rearrangement uses TRBV20-1 and TRBJ2-7, with D perhaps matching TRBD1 or TRBD2 (5 bases each). Trimming left V 3 bases short and J 4 bases short, with 19 bases between. There are 15 residues in the CDR3. In germline, CDR1 is DFQATT, CDR2 SNEGSKA (reference sequence). CDR3 loop: CSASPQQGTLYEQYF. The DNA for the CDR3 is TGCAGTGCTAGCCCCCAACAAGGGACCTTATACGAGCAGTACTTC.

This clonotype was counted at least ten times. The chain links TRBV7-2 to TRBJ2-1, with D possibly being TRBD1 (6 bases). CDR3 length equals 12 residues. Germline CDR1 SGHTA, CDR2 FQGNSA. Trimming left V 3 bases short and J 11 bases short, with 11 bases between. CDR3 protein: CASSFPGAQQFF. The CDR3 bases are TGTGCCAGCAGCTTCCCAGGGGCTCAGCAGTTCTTC. The full variable domain, with the rest looked up from reference TRBV7-2 and TRBJ2-1, is GAGVSQSPSNKVTEKGKDVELRCDPISGHTALYWYRQSLGQGLEFLIYFQGNSAPDKSGLPSDRFSAERTGGSVSTLTIQRTQQEDSAVYLCASSFPGAQQFFGPGTRLTVL.

The chain uses TRBV4-1 and TRBJ2-7; tentative D call: TRBD2 (5 bases). V was trimmed by 3 bases and J by 2 bases, leaving 14 bases between them. CDR3 length equals 15 residues. CDR1 is MGHRA and CDR2 is YSYEKL in the germline V gene. In nucleotides, the CDR3 is TGCGCCAGCAGCCAGGACTTGAGGGAGCCCTACGAGCAGTACTTC. This gives the protein CASSQDLREPYEQYF.

This clonotype was counted between two and nine times. The chain carries TRBV28 and TRBJ1-2, with no clear D. The CDR3 has 12 residues. Per the germline V gene, CDR1 is MDHEN and CDR2 is SYDVKM. Trimming removed 5 bases from V and 12 bases from J, with 16 bases in between. CDR3 protein: CASSPFEGIDTF. Written as DNA, the CDR3 is TGTGCCAGCAGTCCCTTTGAGGGTATCGACACCTTC.

This clonotype came up a few times. A much larger clone sits a single nucleotide away, making a read error possible. The CDR3 loop is CAISVGQSNPPQHF. The CDR3 bases are TGTGCCATCAGTGTGGGGCAGTCAAATCCGCCCCAGCATTTT. V usage is TRBV10-3 and J usage is TRBJ1-5; D is perhaps TRBD1 (5 bases). Germline V lookup: CDR1 ENHRY, CDR2 SYGVKD. The CDR3 runs to 14 residues.

In this sample, this clonotype turned up many times. The V gene is TRBV2, the J gene TRBJ1-1; perhaps TRBD1 as D (6 bases). Per germline, CDR1 SNHLY and CDR2 FYNNEI. The CDR3 sequence is 15 residues long. The V end was cut by 6 bases, the J end by 2 bases, with 16 bases between. The CDR3 is CASREGGAFNTEAFF. The CDR3 DNA follows: TGTGCCAGCAGAGAGGGGGGGGCGTTTAACACTGAAGCTTTCTTT.

This clonotype occurred many times. The chain carries TRBV7-2 and TRBJ1-4; 7 nucleotides agree with TRBD1. Germline trimming cut 1 base from V and 5 bases from J; bases unmatched to any gene: 1. The germline V gene has CDR1 SGHTA and CDR2 FQGNSA. The CDR3 contains 14 residues. For the CDR3, the DNA is TGTGCCAGCAGCTTAGAACAGGGGAATGAAAAACTGTTTTTT. It encodes CASSLEQGNEKLFF.

Many counts were recorded for this clonotype. The chain joins TRBV7-2 to TRBJ2-3, with no clear D. The germline V gene has CDR1 SGHTA and CDR2 FQGNSA. V was shortened by 5 bases and J by 1 base, with 7 bases between the two germline ends. The length of the CDR3 is 13 residues. CDR3 nucleotides: TGTGCCAGCAGCGGCGTGGGCACAGATACGCAGTATTTT. The encoded protein is CASSGVGTDTQYF.

This clonotype was counted many times. The chain employs TRBV12-5 and TRBJ2-3; 9 bases line up with TRBD1. Germline CDR1 is LGHNT and CDR2 is FRNRAP. The CDR3 extends over 17 amino acids. The junction had 13 bases not matched to a gene; V was cut back by 6 bases and J by 3 bases. The CDR3 sequence: CASGHIPGTGKTDTQYF. The CDR3 DNA is TGTGCTAGTGGCCACATCCCCGGGACAGGGAAGACAGATACGCAGTATTTT.

J is TRBJ2-1 and V is TRBV11-2; TRBD2 agrees at 15 bases. The germline V gene has CDR1 SGHAT and CDR2 FQNNGV. The trim removed 1 base at V and 6 bases at J, leaving 10 bases unmatched. This CDR3 contains 19 residues. In nucleotides, the CDR3 is TGTGCCAGCAGCTTAGGGGGACTAGCGGGAGGTCCTGAAGGCAATGAGCAGTTCTTC. It codes for CASSLGGLAGGPEGNEQFF. The variable domain in full, with the rest retrieved from reference TRBV11-2 and TRBJ2-1, is EAGVAQSPRYKIIEKRQSVAFWCNPISGHATLYWYQQILGQGPKLLIQFQNNGVVDDSQLPKDRFSAERLKGVDSTLKIQPAKLEDSAVYLCASSLGGLAGGPEGNEQFFGPGTRLTVL.

The sample holds many counts of this clonotype. The chain combines TRBV27 with TRBJ1-2; D may be TRBD1 (6 bases). Trimming took off 4 bases at V and 4 bases at J, with 16 bases between the two ends. Looked up from germline, CDR1 is MNHEY and CDR2 is SMNVEV (reference sequence). This CDR3 contains 15 residues. In DNA, the CDR3 is TGTGCCAGCAGTTCTACAGGGAGCGGCGTCTATGGCTACACCTTC. This codes for CASSSTGSGVYGYTF.

Concerning this clonotype: A much larger clonotype is one base distant, so this may be a read error. The chain is built from TRBV5-1 and TRBJ2-7; 15 bases fit TRBD2. The CDR3 has 16 amino acids. V was clipped by 4 bases and J by 6 bases; unmatched bases: 8. CDR1 and CDR2 from the germline V gene are SGHRS and YFSETQ. CDR3 DNA sequence: TGCGCCAGCAGCAGGGGACTAGCGGGAGGAGAGTGCGAGCAGTACTTC. Protein: CASSRGLAGGECEQYF.

The chain uses TRBV20-1 and TRBJ1-1; 7 bases are a match to TRBD1. CDR1 and CDR2 (germline): DFQATT, SNEGSKA (reference sequence). V dropped 4 bases and J dropped 0; count of bases not matched to a gene: 5. The CDR3 extends over 14 amino acids. The CDR3 spells CSANIRGMNTEAFF. In nucleotides, the CDR3 is TGCAGTGCTAATATCAGGGGGATGAACACTGAAGCTTTCTTT.

This clonotype appeared many times. Written as DNA, the CDR3 is TGTGCCAGCAGTTTGAGAGGGCTAGCGTTCGTCGGGAATGAGCAGTTCTTC. Translating gives CASSLRGLAFVGNEQFF. The chain couples TRBV28 to TRBJ2-1; D may be TRBD2 (6 bases). There are 17 residues in the CDR3. Germline loops: CDR1 MDHEN, CDR2 SYDVKM. V was cut by 3 bases and J by 7 bases, with 22 bases left in between.

This clonotype was seen more than once but under ten times. The rearrangement links TRBV24-1 to TRBJ2-1; 8 nucleotides match TRBD1. Germline CDR1 KGHDR, CDR2 SFDVKD. With 7 bases clipped from V and 1 base from J, the junction kept 8 bases outside the gene matches. The CDR3 extends over 16 amino acids. In DNA form, the CDR3 reads TGTGCCACCAGCGAAACGACAGGGGATTCCTACAATGAGCAGTTCTTC. Translated: CATSETTGDSYNEQFF.

This clonotype was picked up many times. The rearrangement uses TRBV7-2 and TRBJ1-2; D is uncertain. Trimming took 5 bases from V and 4 from J, leaving 20 bases between them. The CDR3 runs 16 residues. The germline gives CDR1 SGHTA, CDR2 FQGNSA. CDR3 nucleotide sequence: TGTGCCAGCAGCCCATACCGAGATGTTGGGCCCTATGGCTACACCTTC. This sequence encodes CASSPYRDVGPYGYTF.